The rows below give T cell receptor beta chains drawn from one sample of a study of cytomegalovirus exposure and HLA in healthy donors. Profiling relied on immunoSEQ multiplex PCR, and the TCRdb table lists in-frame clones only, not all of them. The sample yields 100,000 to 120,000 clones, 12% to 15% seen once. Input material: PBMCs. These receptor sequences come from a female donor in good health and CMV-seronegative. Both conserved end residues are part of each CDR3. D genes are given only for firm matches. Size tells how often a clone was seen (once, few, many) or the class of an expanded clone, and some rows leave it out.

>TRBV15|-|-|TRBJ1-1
CATSRDRGANTEAFF
TGTGCCACCAGCAGAGATCGGGGGGCGAACACTGAAGCTTTCTTT
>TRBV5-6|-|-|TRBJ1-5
CASSFYSNQPQHF
TGTGCCAGCAGCTTCTACAGCAATCAGCCCCAGCATTTT
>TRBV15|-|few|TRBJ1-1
CATSRDLGAEAFF
TGTGCCACCAGCAGAGATCTTGGAGCTGAAGCTTTCTTT
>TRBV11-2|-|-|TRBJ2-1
CASSLEVVPYNEQFF
TGTGCCAGCAGCTTAGAAGTAGTTCCCTACAATGAGCAGTTCTTC
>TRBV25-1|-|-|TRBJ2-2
CASSDDSANTGELFF
TGTGCCAGCAGTGATGACAGCGCGAACACCGGGGAGCTGTTTTTT
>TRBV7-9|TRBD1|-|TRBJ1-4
CASSLGPDRAEEKLFF
TGTGCCAGCAGCTTAGGGCCAGACAGGGCGGAGGAAAAACTGTTTTTT
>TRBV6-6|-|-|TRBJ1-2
CASSYNGHYGYTF
TGTGCCAGCAGTTACAATGGCCACTATGGCTACACCTTC
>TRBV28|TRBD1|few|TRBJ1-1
CASTTGYTEAFF
TGTGCCAGCACGACAGGGTACACTGAAGCTTTCTTT
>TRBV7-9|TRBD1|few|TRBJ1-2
CASSFADRGSYGYTF
TGTGCCAGCAGCTTTGCGGACAGGGGTTCCTATGGCTACACCTTC
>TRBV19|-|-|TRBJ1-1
CATALGGVTFTEAFF
TGTGCCACCGCTCTAGGCGGAGTGACCTTCACTGAAGCTTTCTTT
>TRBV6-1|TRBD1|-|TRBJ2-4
CASSYTGVDIQYF
TGTGCCAGCAGCTACACAGGGGTGGACATTCAGTACTTC
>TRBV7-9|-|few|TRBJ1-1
CASTQGGMNTEAFF
TGTGCCAGCACCCAAGGGGGAATGAACACTGAAGCTTTCTTT
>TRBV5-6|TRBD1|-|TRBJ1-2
CASSLLQGVSGYTF
TGTGCCAGCAGCTTGCTACAGGGGGTGAGTGGCTACACCTTC
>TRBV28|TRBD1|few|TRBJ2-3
CASRPPGQGPDTQYF
TGTGCCAGCAGGCCGCCGGGACAGGGGCCAGATACGCAGTATTTT
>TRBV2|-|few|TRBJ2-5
CASSHKRQETQYF
TGTGCCAGCAGCCATAAGCGGCAAGAGACCCAGTACTTC
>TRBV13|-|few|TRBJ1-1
CASSPAFGGVAFF
TGTGCCAGCAGCCCCGCCTTTGGGGGGGTCGCTTTCTTT
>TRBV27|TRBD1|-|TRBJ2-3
CASSLLVTGTGRQDTQYF
TGTGCCAGCAGTTTACTCGTCACCGGGACAGGGAGACAAGATACGCAGTATTTT
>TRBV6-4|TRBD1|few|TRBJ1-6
CASSRDSNSPLHF
TGTGCCAGCAGTCGGGACAGTAATTCACCCCTCCACTTT
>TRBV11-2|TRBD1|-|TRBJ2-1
CASSSVDRGNPLINEQFF
TGTGCCAGCAGCTCAGTCGACAGGGGGAATCCACTGATCAATGAGCAGTTCTTC
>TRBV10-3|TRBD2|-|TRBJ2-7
CAISALAGENYEQYF
TGTGCCATCAGTGCATTAGCGGGGGAGAACTACGAGCAGTACTTC
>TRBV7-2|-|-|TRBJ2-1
CASSASREQFF
TGTGCCAGCAGCGCAAGCAGGGAGCAGTTCTTC
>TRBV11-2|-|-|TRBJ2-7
CASSLVGGTYEQYF
TGTGCCAGCAGCTTAGTCGGGGGTACCTACGAGCAGTACTTC
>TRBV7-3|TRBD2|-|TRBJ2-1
CASSLGASGLGEQFF
TGTGCCAGCAGCCTGGGGGCTAGCGGGTTGGGGGAGCAGTTCTTC
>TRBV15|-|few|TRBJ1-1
CATSSDPRGREAFF
TGTGCCACCAGCAGTGACCCCAGGGGAAGGGAAGCTTTCTTT
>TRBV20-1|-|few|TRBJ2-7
CSARDVLAQYF
TGCAGTGCTAGAGATGTACTAGCACAGTACTTC
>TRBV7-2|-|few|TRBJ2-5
CASSFVAGGMETQYF
TGTGCCAGCAGCTTTGTCGCGGGTGGGATGGAGACCCAGTACTTC
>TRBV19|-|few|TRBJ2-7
CASSSQDGYEQYF
TGTGCCAGTAGTTCACAGGACGGATACGAGCAGTACTTC
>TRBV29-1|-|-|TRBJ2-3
CSVGDFSTDTQYF
TGCAGCGTTGGGGACTTTAGCACAGATACGCAGTATTTT
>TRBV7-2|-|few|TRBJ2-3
CASSLGLGGGRTDTQYF
TGTGCCAGCAGCTTGGGTCTTGGCGGGGGCCGCACAGATACGCAGTATTTT
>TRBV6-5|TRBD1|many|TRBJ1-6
CASSLDRGENSPLHF
TGTGCCAGCAGCCTTGACAGGGGTGAGAATTCACCCCTCCACTTT
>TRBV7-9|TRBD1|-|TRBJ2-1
CASTTGTGPTYNEQFF
TGTGCCAGCACCACGGGGACAGGGCCAACCTACAATGAGCAGTTCTTC
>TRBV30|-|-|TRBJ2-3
CAWSGIWTGREDTQYF
TGTGCCTGGAGTGGAATATGGACAGGGAGGGAAGATACGCAGTATTTT
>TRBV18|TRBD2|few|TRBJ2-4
CASSPKAGGRNIQYF
TGTGCCAGCTCACCCAAAGCGGGGGGCCGAAACATTCAGTACTTC
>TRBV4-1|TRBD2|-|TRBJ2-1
CASSLRFWTSGYNEQFF
TGCGCCAGCAGCCTAAGATTCTGGACTAGCGGCTACAATGAGCAGTTCTTC
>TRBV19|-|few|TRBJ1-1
CASSTFARSGYTEAFF
TGTGCCAGTAGTACGTTTGCTAGGAGCGGGTACACTGAAGCTTTCTTT
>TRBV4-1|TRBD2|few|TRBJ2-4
CASSLSGLAGGVAKNIQYF
TGCGCCAGCAGCCTGTCGGGACTAGCGGGAGGGGTAGCCAAAAACATTCAGTACTTC
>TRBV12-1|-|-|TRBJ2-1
CASSTTTSGRGSSYNEQFF
TGTGCCAGCAGCACCACCACTAGCGGGAGGGGGAGCTCCTACAATGAGCAGTTCTTC
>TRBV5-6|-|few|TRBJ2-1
CGSSFILAGEQFF
TGTGGCAGCAGCTTCATACTGGCAGGTGAGCAGTTCTTC
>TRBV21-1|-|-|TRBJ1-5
CASSKRTGGDQPQHF
TGTGCCAGCAGCAAGAGGACAGGGGGCGATCAGCCCCAGCATTTT
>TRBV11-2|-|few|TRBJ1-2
CASSPLAGRGLWGYTF
TGTGCCAGCAGCCCATTGGCAGGGAGGGGACTATGGGGCTACACCTTC
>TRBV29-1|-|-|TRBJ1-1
CSYIVPPKEAEAFF
TGCAGCTATATCGTCCCACCAAAGGAGGCTGAAGCTTTCTTT
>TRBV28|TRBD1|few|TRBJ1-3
CASRIAGTGVSNTIYF
TGTGCCAGCAGGATCGCCGGGACAGGGGTATCAAACACCATATATTTT
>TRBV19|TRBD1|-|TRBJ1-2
CASSILGTGVTGSYGYTF
TGTGCCAGTAGTATATTGGGGACAGGGGTGACTGGGAGCTATGGCTACACCTTC
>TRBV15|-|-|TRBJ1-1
CATSRGRPNTEAFF
TGTGCCACCAGCAGAGGCAGGCCGAACACTGAAGCTTTCTTT
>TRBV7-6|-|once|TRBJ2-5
CASSLAWGAGETQYF
TGTGCCAGCAGCTTAGCTTGGGGAGCGGGAGAGACCCAGTACTTC